This is a list of T cell receptor beta chains from one sample in a study of blood T cell repertoires in COVID-19. Clones were sequenced by immunoSEQ multiplex PCR, and TCRdb holds only the in-frame ones, with some missing. In the table there are tens of thousands of clones, approximately 90% of which are singletons. Material: peripheral blood. All receptors come from a man aged 50-59 years with active COVID-19. The CDR3 runs from the conserved cysteine through the conserved F or W. A D gene is named only where the DNA matches it firmly. Not every row has a clone size; where given, it reads once, few, many or a size class.

d_gene: -; j_gene: TRBJ1-3; v_gene: TRBV4-2; abundance: -; CDR3aa: CASSQRGSGNTIYF; CDR3nt: TGTGCCAGCAGCCAACGGGGGTCTGGAAACACCATATATTTT
d_gene: TRBD1; j_gene: TRBJ2-7; v_gene: TRBV7-9; abundance: -; CDR3aa: CASSPGTETSYEQYF; CDR3nt: TGTGCCAGCAGCCCGGGGACAGAGACCTCCTACGAGCAGTACTTC
d_gene: TRBD2; j_gene: TRBJ2-7; v_gene: TRBV9; abundance: -; CDR3aa: CASSRGSSGVYEQYF; CDR3nt: TGTGCCAGCAGCCGAGGGTCTAGCGGGGTCTACGAGCAGTACTTC
d_gene: -; j_gene: TRBJ1-4; v_gene: TRBV4-3; abundance: -; CDR3aa: CASSQDRGEKLFF; CDR3nt: TGCGCCAGCAGCCAAGATAGGGGTGAAAAACTGTTTTTT
d_gene: -; j_gene: TRBJ2-7; v_gene: TRBV4-1; abundance: -; CDR3aa: CASSRPGQRLYEQYF; CDR3nt: TGCGCCAGCAGCCGTCCGGGACAAAGGTTATACGAGCAGTACTTC
d_gene: -; j_gene: TRBJ1-3; v_gene: TRBV7-6; abundance: few; CDR3aa: CASSFWGLRDSGNTIYF; CDR3nt: TGTGCCAGCAGCTTTTGGGGTCTCAGGGACTCTGGAAACACCATATATTTT
d_gene: TRBD2; j_gene: TRBJ2-5; v_gene: TRBV23-1; abundance: -; CDR3aa: CASSLPGGGTGGKTQYF; CDR3nt: TGCGCCAGCAGTCTCCCCGGGGGAGGGACGGGGGGGAAGACCCAGTACTTC
d_gene: TRBD1; j_gene: TRBJ2-7; v_gene: TRBV2; abundance: -; CDR3aa: CASSAGQPYYEQYF; CDR3nt: TGTGCCAGCAGTGCGGGACAGCCTTACTACGAGCAGTACTTC
d_gene: -; j_gene: TRBJ2-7; v_gene: TRBV6-5; abundance: -; CDR3aa: CASTPGASSYEQYF; CDR3nt: TGTGCCAGCACCCCAGGGGCGAGCTCCTACGAGCAGTACTTC
d_gene: TRBD1; j_gene: TRBJ2-7; v_gene: TRBV10-2; abundance: -; CDR3aa: CASSPGQGFHEQYF; CDR3nt: TGCGCCAGCAGTCCGGGACAGGGGTTCCACGAGCAGTACTTC
d_gene: TRBD1; j_gene: TRBJ2-7; v_gene: TRBV12-5; abundance: -; CDR3aa: CASGFVRDRSYEQYF; CDR3nt: TGTGCTAGTGGTTTTGTGCGGGACAGGTCCTACGAGCAGTACTTC
d_gene: TRBD2; j_gene: TRBJ2-2; v_gene: TRBV6-7; abundance: -; CDR3aa: CASSYSGGMVGELDTGELFF; CDR3nt: TGTGCCAGCAGTTACTCGGGGGGGATGGTTGGAGAACTAGACACCGGGGAGCTGTTTTTT
d_gene: -; j_gene: TRBJ1-1; v_gene: TRBV29-1; abundance: -; CDR3aa: CSALGGQGAFF; CDR3nt: TGCAGCGCCTTAGGGGGTCAGGGAGCTTTCTTT
d_gene: -; j_gene: TRBJ1-4; v_gene: TRBV10-3; abundance: -; CDR3aa: CAISESTGAGEKLFF; CDR3nt: TGTGCCATCAGTGAGTCGACCGGCGCAGGTGAAAAACTGTTTTTT
d_gene: TRBD1; j_gene: TRBJ2-7; v_gene: TRBV6-5; abundance: -; CDR3aa: CASRQGALQEQYF; CDR3nt: TGTGCCAGCCGACAGGGGGCCCTTCAGGAGCAGTACTTC
d_gene: -; j_gene: TRBJ1-5; v_gene: TRBV30; abundance: -; CDR3aa: CAWTGDINQPQHF; CDR3nt: TGTGCCTGGACCGGGGACATCAATCAGCCCCAGCATTTT
d_gene: -; j_gene: TRBJ1-6; v_gene: TRBV11-2; abundance: -; CDR3aa: CASNLGRDSPLHF; CDR3nt: TGTGCCAGCAATCTCGGGAGAGATTCACCCCTCCACTTT
d_gene: -; j_gene: TRBJ2-7; v_gene: TRBV9; abundance: -; CDR3aa: CASSVSPEGVHEQYF; CDR3nt: TGTGCCAGCAGCGTATCCCCCGAAGGGGTCCACGAGCAGTACTTC
d_gene: -; j_gene: TRBJ2-3; v_gene: TRBV7-9; abundance: -; CDR3aa: CASSSPKGHTDTQYF; CDR3nt: TGTGCCAGCAGCTCCCCCAAAGGACACACAGATACGCAGTATTTT
d_gene: TRBD1; j_gene: TRBJ2-1; v_gene: TRBV27; abundance: -; CDR3aa: CASSPRWQGADEQFF; CDR3nt: TGTGCCAGCAGTCCCCGTTGGCAGGGGGCTGATGAGCAGTTCTTC
d_gene: TRBD1; j_gene: TRBJ2-2; v_gene: TRBV4-3; abundance: -; CDR3aa: CASSHPKGQGNTGELFF; CDR3nt: TGCGCCAGCAGCCATCCCAAAGGACAGGGAAACACCGGGGAGCTGTTTTTT
d_gene: -; j_gene: TRBJ2-3; v_gene: TRBV6-2/TRBV6-3; abundance: -; CDR3aa: CASSYPTGLLRTQYF; CDR3nt: TGTGCCAGCAGTTACCCGACAGGTCTCTTACGTACGCAGTATTTT
d_gene: -; j_gene: TRBJ1-5; v_gene: TRBV10-2; abundance: -; CDR3aa: CASSELKGGQGEGPQHF; CDR3nt: TGCGCCAGCAGTGAGCTCAAAGGTGGGCAGGGTGAAGGGCCCCAGCATTTT
d_gene: -; j_gene: TRBJ2-2; v_gene: TRBV2; abundance: -; CDR3aa: CASRERRSVTGELFF; CDR3nt: TGTGCCAGCAGAGAGCGTCGAAGTGTCACCGGGGAGCTGTTTTTT
d_gene: -; j_gene: TRBJ1-1; v_gene: TRBV29-1; abundance: -; CDR3aa: CSVADTEAFF; CDR3nt: TGCAGCGTTGCCGACACTGAAGCTTTCTTT
d_gene: -; j_gene: TRBJ2-2; v_gene: TRBV12-5; abundance: few; CDR3aa: CASGSPGPGPGELFF; CDR3nt: TGTGCTAGTGGTTCCCCCGGGCCAGGGCCCGGGGAGCTGTTTTTT
d_gene: -; j_gene: TRBJ1-2; v_gene: TRBV11-2; abundance: -; CDR3aa: CATRAGLGYTF; CDR3nt: TGTGCCACACGGGCAGGGCTTGGCTACACCTTC
d_gene: -; j_gene: TRBJ1-5; v_gene: TRBV28; abundance: medium-sized; CDR3aa: CATRARGSNQPQHF; CDR3nt: TGTGCCACCAGGGCCAGGGGTAGCAATCAGCCCCAGCATTTT
d_gene: TRBD2; j_gene: TRBJ2-3; v_gene: TRBV30; abundance: -; CDR3aa: CAWLRGGASDTQYF; CDR3nt: TGTGCCTGGCTCCGCGGGGGGGCTTCAGATACGCAGTATTTT
d_gene: -; j_gene: TRBJ2-3; v_gene: TRBV5-1; abundance: -; CDR3aa: CASSSTINRGTDTQYF; CDR3nt: TGCGCCAGCAGTTCCACTATCAACAGGGGCACAGATACGCAGTATTTT
d_gene: -; j_gene: TRBJ1-3; v_gene: TRBV30; abundance: -; CDR3aa: CAWSRPTRVGNTIYF; CDR3nt: TGTGCCTGGAGCCGACCGACCAGGGTCGGAAACACCATATATTTT
d_gene: TRBD1; j_gene: TRBJ2-7; v_gene: TRBV18; abundance: -; CDR3aa: CASSGQGAYEQYF; CDR3nt: TGTGCCAGCTCAGGACAGGGGGCTTACGAGCAGTACTTC
d_gene: -; j_gene: TRBJ2-4; v_gene: TRBV5-1; abundance: -; CDR3aa: CASSPGRNLFENIQYF; CDR3nt: TGCGCCAGCAGCCCCGGTCGCAATTTATTCGAAAACATTCAGTACTTC
d_gene: -; j_gene: TRBJ2-2; v_gene: TRBV20-1; abundance: -; CDR3aa: CSASDTGELFF; CDR3nt: TGCAGTGCTTCAGATACCGGGGAGCTGTTTTTT
d_gene: TRBD2; j_gene: TRBJ2-2; v_gene: TRBV4-1; abundance: -; CDR3aa: CASSHPTSGDTGELFF; CDR3nt: TGCGCCAGCAGCCACCCGACTAGCGGGGACACCGGGGAGCTGTTTTTT
d_gene: -; j_gene: TRBJ1-1; v_gene: TRBV11-2; abundance: few; CDR3aa: CASLALTGRGPEAFF; CDR3nt: TGTGCCAGCCTCGCCCTTACTGGGAGGGGACCTGAAGCTTTCTTT
d_gene: -; j_gene: TRBJ1-2; v_gene: TRBV5-1; abundance: -; CDR3aa: CASSRQRAESGYTF; CDR3nt: TGCGCCAGCAGTCGACAGCGGGCGGAGAGCGGCTACACCTTC
d_gene: -; j_gene: TRBJ2-1; v_gene: TRBV2; abundance: -; CDR3aa: CASSDKLLSSYNEQFF; CDR3nt: TGTGCCAGCAGTGATAAGTTGCTAAGCTCCTACAATGAGCAGTTCTTC
d_gene: TRBD1; j_gene: TRBJ2-5; v_gene: TRBV27; abundance: -; CDR3aa: CASSSGTGGAETQYF; CDR3nt: TGTGCCAGCAGTTCCGGGACAGGGGGCGCCGAGACCCAGTACTTC
d_gene: -; j_gene: TRBJ1-1; v_gene: TRBV2; abundance: once; CDR3aa: CASSELEDTEAFF; CDR3nt: TGTGCCAGCAGTGAATTAGAGGACACTGAAGCTTTCTTT
d_gene: -; j_gene: TRBJ1-4; v_gene: TRBV27; abundance: -; CDR3aa: CASSLMTGNEKLFF; CDR3nt: TGTGCCAGCAGTTTAATGACGGGGAATGAAAAACTGTTTTTT
d_gene: -; j_gene: TRBJ1-6; v_gene: TRBV5-1; abundance: -; CDR3aa: CASSFDTENSPLHF; CDR3nt: TGCGCCAGCAGCTTCGATACTGAAAATTCACCCCTCCACTTT